Following are 27 T cell receptor beta chains from one sample sequenced in a study of blood T cell repertoires in COVID-19. The repertoire was sequenced with immunoSEQ multiplex PCR; TCRdb's copy has only in-frame clones and lacks some. The sample holds some 240,000 clones, approximately 79% seen once. The sequenced material came from PBMCs or T cells enriched from blood (not recorded which). The receptors shown here come from a man aged 30 to 45 with acute COVID-19.

The rearrangement links TRBV18 to TRBJ2-2; TRBD1 is a possible D gene (5 bases). CDR1 and CDR2 from the germline V gene are KGHSH and LQKENI. CDR3 length: 15 amino acids. V gave up 5 bases and J gave up 5 bases, with 15 bases separating them. The CDR3 reads CASSSLDSTTGELFF. DNA of the CDR3: TGTGCCAGCTCATCCTTAGACAGTACTACCGGGGAGCTGTTTTTT.

The chain links TRBV9 to TRBJ2-1, with 7 positions matching TRBD1. The CDR3 has 13 residues. Germline V gene sequence: CDR1 SGDLS, CDR2 YYNGEE. The V gene end was trimmed by 4 bases and the J gene end by 12 bases; junction bases not matched to a gene: 10. CDR3 sequence (DNA): TGTGCCAGCAGCCTACTGCAGGGGGTATCGCAGTTCTTC. This gives the protein CASSLLQGVSQFF.

This clone was observed a handful of times. The rearrangement links TRBV5-5 to TRBJ1-3; no firm D call. CDR3 length equals 13 residues. From germline, CDR1 is SGHKS and CDR2 YYEKEE (reference sequence). V was shortened by 0 bases and J by 4 bases, with 5 bases between the two germline ends. CDR3 in amino acids: CASSLATGNTIYF. CDR3 coding DNA: TGTGCCAGCAGCTTGGCCACAGGAAACACCATATATTTT.

In the case of this clone: One end of the junction does not line up with germline, which may come from a read error. V usage is TRBV5-1 and J usage is TRBJ2-1, with 8 bases that match TRBD2. This CDR3 has 14 amino acids. Germline CDR1 is SGHRS and CDR2 is YFSETQ. The CDR3 region is CASSFDGRANEQFF. The CDR3 nucleotides are TGTGCCAGCAGCTTTGACGGGAGGGCCAATGAGCAGTTCTTC.

The V call is TRBV15, the J call TRBJ2-1, with D possibly matching TRBD1 (6 bases). The CDR3 is 16 residues long. The V gene's germline CDR1 is LNHNV and CDR2 YYDKDF (reference sequence). The V gene lost 3 bases and the J gene lost 8 bases, with 20 bases spanning the gap. Here the CDR3 reads CATSRRTDSGVDEQFF. Here the CDR3 DNA reads TGTGCCACCAGCAGGAGGACAGATTCCGGCGTCGATGAGCAGTTCTTC.

The chain recombines TRBV28 with TRBJ2-2; D perhaps matches TRBD2 (6 bases). Germline CDR1 MDHEN, CDR2 SYDVKM. Trimming removed 7 bases at V and 9 bases at J, with 21 bases between. There are 15 residues in the CDR3. The CDR3 DNA reads as TGTGCCAGCACCCTGGGCGGGGTAAGCGTTCGGGAGCTGTTTTTT. Protein sequence: CASTLGGVSVRELFF.

This clone has more than one count but fewer than ten. The chain links TRBV23-1 to TRBJ2-7; no firm D call. TRBV23-1 belongs to the ORF category, with a function that is uncertain. The CDR3 is 13 amino acids. V lost 3 bases and J lost 3, with 9 bases in between. CDR3 loop: CASSHQVVYEQYV. CDR3 DNA sequence: TGCGCCAGCAGTCACCAGGTAGTCTACGAGCAGTACGTC.

The CDR3 DNA sequence: TGTGCCAGCAGCTTAGCGGCCAAAAACTACGAGCAGTACGTC. Protein: CASSLAAKNYEQYV. The chain links TRBV7-8 to TRBJ2-7, with D uncertain. The V gene's germline CDR1 is SGHVS and CDR2 FQNEAQ. V was clipped by 0 bases and J by 3 bases, with 9 bases between them. This CDR3 is built from 14 residues.

V usage is TRBV7-8 and J usage is TRBJ1-4, with 8 nucleotides matching TRBD1. CDR3 length: 15 amino acids. CDR1 is SGHVS, CDR2 FQNEAQ, per germline. Unmatched junction bases numbered 8, after V lost 5 bases and J lost 6 bases. CDR3 nucleotide sequence: TGTGCCAGCAGCCCAAGACAGGGGTGGGATGAAAAACTGTTTTTT. Translating gives CASSPRQGWDEKLFF.

The chain uses TRBV7-9 and TRBJ1-1; no firm D call. CDR1 and CDR2 from the germline V gene are SEHNR and FQNEAQ (reference sequence). The CDR3 length is 14 residues. The ends were cut back, 3 bases at V and 1 base at J, with 9 bases in the middle. The CDR3 region is CASSFEGSNTEAFF. The CDR3 region has the DNA TGTGCCAGCAGCTTTGAGGGCTCGAACACTGAAGCTTTCTTT.

The chain links TRBV5-8 to TRBJ1-4; 10 positions match TRBD1. Germline CDR1 and CDR2: SGHTS and YDEGEE. The ends lost 2 bases at V and 7 bases at J; junction bases unmatched: 5. CDR3 size: 15 residues. CDR3 in amino acids: CASSFRTGGSEKLFF. In DNA form, the CDR3 reads TGTGCCAGCAGCTTTAGGACAGGGGGGAGTGAAAAACTGTTTTTT.

With respect to this clone: Germline and junction disagree at one end, which may indicate a read error. The rearrangement joins TRBV5-1 to TRBJ2-5, with D tentatively TRBD1 (5 bases). CDR1 SGHRS and CDR2 YFSETQ come from the germline V gene. There are 14 residues in the CDR3. CDR3 residues: CASSRGTAQETQYF. The CDR3 DNA reads as TGTGCCAGCAGTAGGGGCACAGCCCAAGAGACCCAGTACTTC.

The V call is TRBV19, the J call TRBJ1-1; 11 bases fit TRBD1. V lost 4 bases, J lost 0 bases, and 13 bases stayed unmatched. Germline assignment: CDR1 LNHDA and CDR2 SQIVND (reference sequence). This CDR3 is built from 19 residues. The CDR3 nucleotides are TGTGCCAGTAGTACGCGCTCCTCCGGGACAGGGGGAATGAACACTGAAGCTTTCTTT. Amino acid sequence: CASSTRSSGTGGMNTEAFF.

The V gene is TRBV19, the J gene TRBJ2-4; no firm D call. The ends were cut back, 3 bases at V and 3 bases at J, with 9 bases in the middle. This CDR3 contains 14 residues. Germline V gene lookup returns CDR1 LNHDA and CDR2 SQIVND (reference sequence). The CDR3 is CASSITTHKNIQYF. As DNA, the CDR3 is TGTGCCAGTAGTATTACCACTCACAAAAACATTCAGTACTTC.

The chain has TRBV27 and TRBJ1-6; D is unresolved. CDR1 and CDR2 from the germline V gene are MNHEY and SMNVEV (reference sequence). V was shortened by 6 bases and J by 8 bases, with 17 bases between the two germline ends. CDR3 size: 15 residues. CDR3 sequence (DNA): TGTGCCAGCAGAACCCGTTCCTCTACGGATTCACCCCTCCACTTT. Translating it yields CASRTRSSTDSPLHF.

The DNA for the CDR3 is TGTGCCAGCAGCAGGACTTTTCAGTTCTTC. It yields the protein CASSRTFQFF. The chain links TRBV28 to TRBJ2-1; maybe TRBD2 (5 bases). The CDR3 spans 10 residues. The V end was cut by 6 bases, the J end by 13 bases, with 10 bases between. Germline values: CDR1 MDHEN, CDR2 SYDVKM.

The chain links TRBV30 to TRBJ2-3; unclear D gene. Trimming pared 0 bases from V and 11 bases from J, leaving 9 bases between. CDR1 is GTSNPN, CDR2 SVGIG, per germline (reference sequence). The CDR3 is made up of 11 amino acids. The chain's CDR3 is CAWSVREMQYF. CDR3 in DNA: TGTGCCTGGAGTGTACGTGAGATGCAGTATTTT.

The rearrangement uses TRBV7-6 and TRBJ2-6; D is uncertain. The germline V gene has CDR1 SGHVS and CDR2 FNYEAQ. The CDR3 loop spans 14 amino acids. V was clipped by 6 bases and J by 0 bases, with 6 bases between them. The DNA for the CDR3 is TGTGCCAGCAGAAAGAGCTCTGGGGCCAACGTCCTGACTTTC. Its translation is CASRKSSGANVLTF.

This chain links TRBV7-2 with TRBJ2-4; D uncertain. Trimming cost V 4 bases and J 2 bases, with 15 bases left between them. The CDR3 consists of 16 residues. Germline V gene sequence: CDR1 SGHTA, CDR2 FQGNSA. Here the CDR3 reads CASSSEVHPSKNIQYF. The CDR3 bases are TGTGCCAGCAGCTCCGAGGTACACCCGTCCAAAAACATTCAGTACTTC.

The J gene is TRBJ2-3, the V gene TRBV6-4; D remains ambiguous. V lost 6 bases to trimming and J lost 0 bases, with 7 bases between them. The CDR3 runs 13 residues. Germline CDR1 is MRHNA and CDR2 is SNTAGT. In DNA form, the CDR3 reads TGTGCCAGCAGCTCGTCTAGCACAGATACGCAGTATTTT. It yields the protein CASSSSSTDTQYF.

The J gene is TRBJ2-3, the V gene TRBV14, with 9 bases matching TRBD1. The CDR3 loop spans 16 amino acids. The germline V gene encodes CDR1 SGHDN and CDR2 FVKESK. V was clipped by 4 bases and J by 4 bases; unmatched bases: 9. CDR3 sequence reads: CASSPLGDRAPDTQYF. The CDR3 region has the DNA TGTGCCAGCAGCCCCTTAGGGGACAGGGCTCCAGATACGCAGTATTTT.

V is TRBV4-3 and J is TRBJ1-2, with TRBD1 as a possible D gene (5 bases). Trimming shortened V by 1 base and J by 2 bases, and 11 bases separated the two germline ends. From germline, CDR1 is LGHNA and CDR2 YSLEER. The CDR3 is 15 residues long. For the CDR3, the DNA is TGCGCCAGCAGCCAAGTTGCAGGGAGGAACTATGGCTACACCTTC. This sequence encodes CASSQVAGRNYGYTF.

V is TRBV2 and J is TRBJ1-6; D is ambiguous. The CDR3 runs to 13 residues. Trimming cost V 3 bases and J 7 bases, with 7 bases left between them. Germline loops: CDR1 SNHLY, CDR2 FYNNEI. The CDR3 nucleotides are TGTGCCAGCAGTGAGGGCAGCAATTCACCCCTCCACTTT. Translation: CASSEGSNSPLHF.

To note about this clone: Mismatch with germline at one junction end may stem from a read error. The chain joins TRBV5-1 to TRBJ2-4; possibly TRBD2 for D (5 bases). Germline CDR1 reads SGHRS; CDR2 reads YFSETQ. This CDR3 has 16 residues. The CDR3 is CASSLASREGKNIQYF. The CDR3 DNA is TGTGCCAGCAGCTTGGCTAGTCGTGAGGGCAAAAACATTCAGTACTTC.

The V call is TRBV14, the J call TRBJ1-5; D remains unclear. Germline-derived CDR1 and CDR2 are SGHDN and FVKESK. The CDR3 spans 12 residues. V was pared by 4 bases and J by 3 bases, with 4 bases between. The CDR3 reads CASSLLNQPQHF. The CDR3 DNA is TGTGCCAGCAGCCTCCTCAATCAGCCCCAGCATTTT.

The chain employs TRBV6-2 or TRBV6-3 and TRBJ1-5; 7 bases agree with TRBD1. Germline CDR1 reads MNHEY; CDR2 reads SVGEGT. The length of the CDR3 is 15 residues. V lost 6 bases to trimming and J lost 1 base; unmatched junction nucleotides: 6. CDR3 residues: CASSQTGLSNQPQHF. CDR3 sequence (DNA): TGTGCCAGCAGCCAGACAGGGTTGAGCAATCAGCCCCAGCATTTT.

For this clone: Sequence at one end of the junction differs from germline and may be a read error. The genes are TRBV5-1 and TRBJ2-3; a weak D match, TRBD2 (7 bases). Germline values: CDR1 SGHRS, CDR2 YFSETQ. This CDR3 spans 14 amino acids. CDR3 coding DNA: TGTGCCAGCAGCACGGGGGGCTACACAGATACGCAGTATTTT. Its translation: CASSTGGYTDTQYF.